Listed here are 29 T cell receptor beta chains from one sample, sequenced in a study of persistence of HIV-infected CD4 T cells. The antigens for these receptors are not known. An overlapping HIV-1 Gag peptide pool stimulated these cells at roughly 1 ug/peptide/mL. Sorting of responding CD4+ T cells relied on upregulated CD40 ligand together with CD69. This was the immunoSEQ version 4 assay in survey mode. Data came from immunoSEQ multiplex PCR; TCRdb stores just in-frame clones and leaves some out. The sample yields about 13,000 clones, about three fifths seen once. The input for sequencing was CD4+ T cells sorted from PBMCs after roughly 18-hour stimulation, taken from a patient who received antiretroviral therapy. The receptors were sampled from an adult man with HIV who was CMV-seropositive.

The rearrangement joins TRBV19 to TRBJ1-1, with a weak D call TRBD1 (5 bases). V was trimmed by 5 bases and J by 5 bases, leaving 12 bases between them. CDR1 and CDR2 (germline): LNHDA, SQIVND (reference sequence). This CDR3 is built from 13 residues. This CDR3 is CASSEQGGTEAFF. For the CDR3, the DNA is TGTGCCAGTAGTGAGCAGGGAGGGACTGAAGCTTTCTTT.

The V call is TRBV5-8, the J call TRBJ1-6; D possibly corresponds to TRBD1 (5 bases). The CDR3 is 16 amino acids. The germline gives CDR1 SGHTS, CDR2 YDEGEE. The V end lost 5 bases, the J end lost 4 bases, and 16 bases lay between the germline ends. The CDR3 nucleotides read TGTGCCAGCAGTCAAAACCCGGGGCTTTATAATTCACCCCTCCACTTT. This gives the protein CASSQNPGLYNSPLHF. Full variable domain (outside the CDR3, taken from reference TRBV5-8 and TRBJ1-6): EAGVTQSPTHLIKTRGQQATLRCSPISGHTSVYWYQQALGLGLQFLLWYDEGEERNRGNFPPRFSGRQFPNYSSELNVNALELEDSALYLCASSQNPGLYNSPLHFGNGTRLTVT.

V gene TRBV30 combines with J gene TRBJ1-5, with a possible D match to TRBD1 (5 bases). The CDR3 has 13 amino acids. Germline V lookup: CDR1 GTSNPN, CDR2 SVGIG (reference sequence). Deletions cut 0 bases from V and 7 bases from J, with 10 bases between. CDR3 protein: CAWSVGAEQPQHF. The CDR3 coding sequence is TGTGCCTGGAGTGTAGGGGCGGAGCAGCCCCAGCATTTT.

A single count supports this clone. This chain connects TRBV12-3 or TRBV12-4 to TRBJ1-1, with no clear D. The ends were cut back, 5 bases at V and 3 bases at J, with 10 bases in the middle. The CDR3 length is 13 residues. CDR3 region: CASSASFHTEAFF. As DNA, the CDR3 is TGTGCCAGCAGTGCATCATTTCACACTGAAGCTTTCTTT.

The sample holds a few counts of this clone. The chain couples TRBV2 to TRBJ2-5, with D hard to call. Germline loops: CDR1 SNHLY, CDR2 FYNNEI. The CDR3 is 9 amino acids. Trimming removed 6 bases from V and 7 bases from J, with 3 bases in between. CDR3 sequence reads: CASSGTQYF. The CDR3 DNA sequence: TGTGCCAGCAGCGGGACCCAGTACTTC. Complete variable domain (other parts from reference TRBV2 and TRBJ2-5): EPEVTQTPSHQVTQMGQEVILRCVPISNHLYFYWYRQILGQKVEFLVSFYNNEISEKSEIFDDQFSVERPDGSNFTLKIRSTKLEDSAMYFCASSGTQYFGPGTRLLVL.

This clone was recorded a few times. The chain recombines TRBV3-1 (or the pseudogene TRBV3-2) with TRBJ1-5; D remains unclear. The CDR3 sequence is 15 residues long. CDR1 and CDR2 from the germline V gene are LGHDT and YNNKEL (reference sequence). The V end lost 3 bases, the J end lost 0 bases, and 9 bases lay between the germline ends. The CDR3 loop reads CASSQGLYSNQPQHF. The CDR3 DNA follows: TGTGCCAGCAGCCAGGGCCTATATAGCAATCAGCCCCAGCATTTT.

The gene calls are TRBV6-6 and TRBJ2-1, with 8 nucleotides matching TRBD2. This CDR3 comprises 15 residues. Germline assignment: CDR1 MNHNY and CDR2 SVGAGI (reference sequence). The ends lost 8 bases at V and 9 bases at J; junction bases unmatched: 15. The CDR3 coding sequence is TGTGCCAGCCGACCAACGGGAGGGGGGTCCAGTGAGCAGTTCTTC. Residues: CASRPTGGGSSEQFF.

The V gene is TRBV6-5, the J gene TRBJ2-1; D may be TRBD2 (5 bases). Per the germline V gene, CDR1 is MNHEY and CDR2 is SVGAGI. Trimming took off 6 bases at V and 0 bases at J, with 12 bases between the two ends. The CDR3 consists of 15 residues. CDR3 protein: CASRGAFYSYNEQFF. The DNA of the CDR3 is TGTGCCAGCAGGGGAGCCTTCTACTCCTACAATGAGCAGTTCTTC.

The rearrangement uses TRBV5-1 and TRBJ2-1; 7 bases fit TRBD2. Germline V CDR1 and CDR2: SGHRS, YFSETQ. V lost 1 base and J lost 1; bases outside the gene matches: 5. CDR3 size: 16 residues. DNA of the CDR3: TGCGCCAGCAGCTTGAGGACGGGAGGATCCTACAATGAGCAGTTCTTC. It codes for CASSLRTGGSYNEQFF.

This clone has only a few counts. The V and J genes are TRBV18 and TRBJ1-1, with a tentative D call TRBD1 (5 bases). This CDR3 has 13 amino acids. V lost 1 base, J lost 3 bases, and 6 bases lay in between. Germline CDR1 reads KGHSH; CDR2 reads LQKENI. The chain's CDR3 is CASSPLGDTEAFF. The CDR3 DNA is TGTGCCAGCTCACCACTGGGGGACACTGAAGCTTTCTTT.

The gene calls are TRBV28 and TRBJ2-7; D might be TRBD1 (6 bases). The CDR3 is made up of 15 amino acids. Trimming cost V 2 bases and J 3 bases, with 14 bases left between them. CDR1 and CDR2 (germline): MDHEN, SYDVKM. CDR3 in amino acids: CASSLRDKAYYEQYF. The CDR3 nucleotides are TGTGCCAGCAGTTTAAGGGACAAGGCGTACTACGAGCAGTACTTC.

The gene calls are TRBV19 and TRBJ1-6, with D possibly being TRBD1 (5 bases). Trimming removed 4 bases at V and 6 bases at J, with 10 bases between. This CDR3 is built from 14 residues. Per the germline V gene, CDR1 is LNHDA and CDR2 is SQIVND (reference sequence). CDR3 amino acids: CASSTRDRNSPLHF. CDR3 in DNA: TGTGCCAGTAGTACTCGGGACCGTAATTCACCCCTCCACTTT.

The V and J genes are TRBV25-1 and TRBJ1-2, with D unclear. There are 11 residues in the CDR3. Germline CDR1 MGHDK, CDR2 SYGVNS. Trimming left V 10 bases short and J 4 bases short, with 10 bases between. CDR3 in DNA: TGTGCCACCAGCATCCTCTATGGCTACACCTTC. It yields the protein CATSILYGYTF.

Here the CDR3 reads CASSLEVKGSLTGGNQPQHF. CDR3 nucleotides: TGTGCCAGCAGCTTAGAAGTTAAGGGTTCCCTGACAGGGGGCAATCAGCCCCAGCATTTT. The rearrangement uses TRBV11-2 and TRBJ1-5; 8 nucleotides line up with TRBD1. With V trimmed by 0 bases and J by 2 bases, 15 bases remained unmatched. The CDR3 contains 20 residues. Germline-derived CDR1 and CDR2 are SGHAT and FQNNGV. Together with reference TRBV11-2 and TRBJ1-5, the CDR3 gives the full variable domain: EAGVAQSPRYKIIEKRQSVAFWCNPISGHATLYWYQQILGQGPKLLIQFQNNGVVDDSQLPKDRFSAERLKGVDSTLKIQPAKLEDSAVYLCASSLEVKGSLTGGNQPQHFGDGTRLSIL.

This clone was seen only a few times. This rearrangement joins TRBV5-6 to TRBJ1-1, with D possibly matching TRBD1 (6 bases). Trimming shortened V by 4 bases and J by 5 bases, and 24 bases separated the two germline ends. The CDR3 totals 17 residues. CDR1 is SGHDT and CDR2 is YYEEEE in the germline V gene. The DNA for the CDR3 is TGTGCCAGCAGCGGCGGAGGGGCAGGGGAATTGGGGACTGAAGCTTTCTTT. It is translated as CASSGGGAGELGTEAFF.

This chain joins TRBV10-2 and TRBJ2-6; 11 positions match TRBD1. The CDR3 has 20 residues. Germline CDR1 reads WSHSY; CDR2 reads SAAADI. With V trimmed by 2 bases and J by 0 bases, 9 bases remained unmatched. Written as DNA, the CDR3 is TGCGCCAGCAGTGAGAGAGGGGACAGGGGGAAGAGCTCTGGGGCCAACGTCCTGACTTTC. Its protein product is CASSERGDRGKSSGANVLTF.

The chain has TRBV14 and TRBJ2-7; either TRBD1 or TRBD2 may fit D (5 bases each). The CDR3 is made up of 15 amino acids. V was pared by 3 bases and J by 2 bases, with 14 bases between. Per the germline V gene, CDR1 is SGHDN and CDR2 is FVKESK. CDR3 in DNA: TGTGCCAGCAGCCAGGGGGACCCTTGGGCCTACGAGCAGTACTTC. It is translated as CASSQGDPWAYEQYF.

CDR3 in amino acids: CASSTRQGGDEQFF. The CDR3 DNA reads as TGTGCCAGCAGCACCAGACAGGGTGGTGATGAGCAGTTCTTC. The genes are TRBV7-9 and TRBJ2-1; 7 nucleotides line up with TRBD1. The CDR3 consists of 14 residues. Germline V CDR1 and CDR2: SEHNR, FQNEAQ (reference sequence). V shed 5 bases and J 8 bases; nucleotides not matched to a gene: 9.

This clone was counted only a few times. This chain joins TRBV5-1 and TRBJ2-7, with 7 bases lining up with TRBD1. CDR1 and CDR2 (germline): SGHRS, YFSETQ. The ends lost 0 bases at V and 4 bases at J; junction bases unmatched: 4. This CDR3 is built from 14 residues. CDR3 sequence: CASSLATGKYEQYF. The CDR3 nucleotides read TGCGCCAGCAGCTTGGCGACAGGGAAATACGAGCAGTACTTC.

CDR3 sequence: CASSQGRLVGEKLFF. CDR3 in DNA: TGTGCCAGCAGCCAAGGTCGGCTCGTCGGGGAAAAACTGTTTTTT. This chain joins TRBV14 and TRBJ1-4; D ambiguous. V lost 1 base to trimming and J lost 8 bases, with 14 bases between them. The CDR3 covers 15 residues. The germline V gene has CDR1 SGHDN and CDR2 FVKESK.

A few counts support this clone. The chain employs TRBV5-1 and TRBJ1-2, with 7 bases that match TRBD1. V lost 4 bases to trimming and J lost 5 bases; unmatched junction nucleotides: 8. The CDR3 consists of 14 residues. CDR1 and CDR2 from the germline V gene are SGHRS and YFSETQ. CDR3 sequence: CASSPDRVGYGYTF. CDR3 in DNA: TGCGCCAGCAGCCCAGACAGGGTAGGGTATGGCTACACCTTC.

The V gene is TRBV6-5, the J gene TRBJ1-1, with D possibly matching TRBD1 (5 bases). The CDR3 loop spans 11 amino acids. V was pared by 6 bases and J by 11 bases, with 13 bases between. The germline V gene encodes CDR1 MNHEY and CDR2 SVGAGI. CDR3 in amino acids: CASSRESGAFF. The CDR3, as DNA: TGTGCCAGCAGCAGGGAAAGTGGGGCTTTCTTT.

V and J are TRBV7-2 and TRBJ2-1; 8 bases agree with TRBD1. CDR1 SGHTA and CDR2 FQGNSA come from the germline V gene. V trimming: 5 bases; J trimming: 0 bases; junction bases outside the gene matches: 3. The CDR3 loop spans 15 amino acids. The DNA for the CDR3 is TGTGCCAGCAGCATAGACAGGGGCTCCTACAATGAGCAGTTCTTC. Translated: CASSIDRGSYNEQFF.

The CDR3 region is CASSPPGEVNTEAFF. The CDR3 DNA sequence: TGTGCCAGCAGTCCGCCAGGGGAGGTAAACACTGAAGCTTTCTTT. The rearrangement uses TRBV6-5 and TRBJ1-1, with TRBD1 as a possible D gene (6 bases). The CDR3 extends over 15 amino acids. V gave up 5 bases and J gave up 2 bases, with 15 bases separating them. CDR1 is MNHEY and CDR2 is SVGAGI in the germline V gene.

The chain employs TRBV12-3 or TRBV12-4 and TRBJ1-5; no firm D call. The CDR3 has 12 residues. V was clipped by 1 base and J by 4 bases, with 2 bases between them. The CDR3, as DNA: TGTGCCAGCAGTTTAGGGAATCAGCCCCAGCATTTT. Its translation is CASSLGNQPQHF.

This clone was counted a few times. The chain links TRBV19 to TRBJ2-2; D gene uncertain. There are 15 residues in the CDR3. From germline, CDR1 is LNHDA and CDR2 SQIVND (reference sequence). Trimming took off 5 bases at V and 4 bases at J, with 14 bases between the two ends. Written as DNA, the CDR3 is TGTGCCAGTAGTCAATCCGGGTCGACCACCGGGGAGCTGTTTTTT. Translation gives CASSQSGSTTGELFF.

The chain is built from TRBV4-2 and TRBJ2-1; D unresolved. This CDR3 is built from 16 residues. CDR1 is LGHNA, CDR2 YNFKEQ, per germline. Trimming removed 0 bases at V and 0 bases at J, with 9 bases between. Here the CDR3 reads CASSQDAVGSYNEQFF. The CDR3 DNA reads TGTGCCAGCAGCCAAGATGCGGTAGGCTCCTACAATGAGCAGTTCTTC.

The rearrangement joins TRBV29-1 to TRBJ1-1, with no clear D. Trimming took off 4 bases at V and 0 bases at J, with 6 bases between the two ends. CDR3 length: 12 residues. From germline, CDR1 is SQVTM and CDR2 ANQGSEA. CDR3 sequence (DNA): TGCAGCGTTGGGTTAGTGAACACTGAAGCTTTCTTT. It yields the protein CSVGLVNTEAFF.

There are a few counts of this clone. The rearrangement uses TRBV6-1 and TRBJ1-2, with 7 bases that match TRBD1. V lost 2 bases to trimming and J lost 6 bases; unmatched junction nucleotides: 6. The CDR3 totals 14 residues. Germline-derived CDR1 and CDR2 are MNHNS and SASEGT. Here the CDR3 DNA reads TGTGCCAGCAGTGAATCAAGGGGGCAGCATGGCTACACCTTC. Residues: CASSESRGQHGYTF.